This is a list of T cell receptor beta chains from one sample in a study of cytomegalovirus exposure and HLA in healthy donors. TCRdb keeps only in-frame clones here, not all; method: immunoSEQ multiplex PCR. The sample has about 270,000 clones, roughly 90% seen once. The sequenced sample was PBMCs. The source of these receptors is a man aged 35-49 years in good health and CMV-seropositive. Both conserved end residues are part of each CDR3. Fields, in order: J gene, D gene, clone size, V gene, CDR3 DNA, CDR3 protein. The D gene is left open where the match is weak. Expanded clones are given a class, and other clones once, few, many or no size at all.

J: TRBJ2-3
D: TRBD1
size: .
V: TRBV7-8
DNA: TGTGCCAGCAGCCTCAGACAGGGAAGCACAGATACGCAGTATTTT
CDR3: CASSLRQGSTDTQYF

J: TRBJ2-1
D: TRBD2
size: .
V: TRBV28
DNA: TGTGCCAGCAGTACAATACTAGCGGGGGTCAATGAGCAGTTCTTC
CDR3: CASSTILAGVNEQFF

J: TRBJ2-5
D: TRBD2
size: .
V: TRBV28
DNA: TGTGCCAGCAGTCTTATAGCGGGAGGGCCCGTTGAGACCCAGTACTTC
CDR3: CASSLIAGGPVETQYF

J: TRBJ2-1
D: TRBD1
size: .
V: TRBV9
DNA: TGTGCCAGCAGCCCTACAACCTTGGGACAGGGGAATGAGCAGTTCTTC
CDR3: CASSPTTLGQGNEQFF

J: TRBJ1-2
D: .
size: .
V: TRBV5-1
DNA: TGCGCCAGCAGCTTGGAAGGCGGAAACTATGGCTACACCTTC
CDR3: CASSLEGGNYGYTF

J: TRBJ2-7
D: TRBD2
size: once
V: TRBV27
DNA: TGTGCCAGCAGTTTGGGGAGAGCGGGAGCCGGCTACGAGCAGTACTTC
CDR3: CASSLGRAGAGYEQYF

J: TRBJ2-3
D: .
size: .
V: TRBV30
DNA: TGTGCCTGGAGTGTGGGCGCAGGGGGCACAGATACGCAGTATTTT
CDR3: CAWSVGAGGTDTQYF

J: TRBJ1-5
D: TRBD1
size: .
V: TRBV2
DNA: TGTGCCAGCAGAGAAGACAGGGTGGGGAATCAGCCCCAGCATTTT
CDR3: CASREDRVGNQPQHF

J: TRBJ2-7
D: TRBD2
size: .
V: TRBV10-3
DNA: TGTGCCATCAGTGACACACTAGCGAAAAGCTCCTACGAGCAGTACTTC
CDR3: CAISDTLAKSSYEQYF

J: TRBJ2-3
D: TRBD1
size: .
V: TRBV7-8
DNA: TGTGCCAGCAGCTCTACAGGACAGGTGATGCAGTATTTT
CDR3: CASSSTGQVMQYF

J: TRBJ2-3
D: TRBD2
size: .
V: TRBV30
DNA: TGTGCCTGGGCGACTAGCTCCCCCGATACGCAGTATTTT
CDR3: CAWATSSPDTQYF

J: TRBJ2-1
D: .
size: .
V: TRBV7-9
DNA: .
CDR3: CASSFFLRAGTGTHNEQFF

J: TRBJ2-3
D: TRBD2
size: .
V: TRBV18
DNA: TGTGCCAGCTCACCCCAACTAGCGAGAGGTGCAGATACGCAGTATTTT
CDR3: CASSPQLARGADTQYF

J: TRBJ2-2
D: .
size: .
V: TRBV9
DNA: TGTGCCAGCAGCGTCGGGGGGCATGACACCGGGGAGCTGTTTTTT
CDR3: CASSVGGHDTGELFF

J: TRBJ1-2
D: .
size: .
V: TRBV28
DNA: TGTGCCAGCAGTGAACAGGACAGTGGACAACTTGGCTACACCTTC
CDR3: CASSEQDSGQLGYTF

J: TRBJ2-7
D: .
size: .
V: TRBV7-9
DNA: TGTGCCAGCAGCTTGACAGGAACGGCCGTCCTCGGCGAGCAGTACTTC
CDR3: CASSLTGTAVLGEQYF

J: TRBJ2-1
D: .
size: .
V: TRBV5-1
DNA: TGCGCCAGCAGCTTGGCCGTGAGGAATGAGCAGTTCTTC
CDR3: CASSLAVRNEQFF

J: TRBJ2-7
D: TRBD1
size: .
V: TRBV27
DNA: TGTGCCAGCACAGGGACAGGAGGCGAGCAGTACTTC
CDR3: CASTGTGGEQYF

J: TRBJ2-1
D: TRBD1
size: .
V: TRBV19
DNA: TGTGCCAGTAGTAGCTGGGACAGTCAAGGATACAATGAGCAGTTCTTC
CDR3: CASSSWDSQGYNEQFF

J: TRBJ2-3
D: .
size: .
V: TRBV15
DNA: TGTGCCACCAGCAGAGGAGGAACTACGGGAGATACGCAGTATTTT
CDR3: CATSRGGTTGDTQYF

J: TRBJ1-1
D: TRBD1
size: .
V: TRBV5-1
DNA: TGCGCCAGCAGCCTAAGGACAGGGGGGACTGAAGCTTTCTTT
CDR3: CASSLRTGGTEAFF

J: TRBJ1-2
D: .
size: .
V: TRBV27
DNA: TGTGCCAGCAGGTGGGGAGATGGCTACACCTTC
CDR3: CASRWGDGYTF

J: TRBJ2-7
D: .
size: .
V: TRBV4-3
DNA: TGCGCCAGCAGCCAAGATTGGATAGCCATTAGACTCAGTGAGCAGTACTTC
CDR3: CASSQDWIAIRLSEQYF

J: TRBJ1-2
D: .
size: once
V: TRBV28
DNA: TGTGCCAGCAGTCCTGGTGGGGGGGTTGCTGGCTACACCTTC
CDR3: CASSPGGGVAGYTF

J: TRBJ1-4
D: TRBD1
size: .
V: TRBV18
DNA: TGTGCCAGCTCATCAGGGGGTAATGAAAAACTGTTTTTT
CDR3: CASSSGGNEKLFF

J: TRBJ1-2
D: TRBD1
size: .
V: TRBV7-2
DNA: TGTGCCAGCAGCTTGACCCCCGGGACAGGGCCTGGCTACACCTTC
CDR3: CASSLTPGTGPGYTF

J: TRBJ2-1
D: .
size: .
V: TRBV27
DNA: TGTGCCAGCAGTTTTCAGAAGTACAACAATGAGCAGTTCTTC
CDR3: CASSFQKYNNEQFF

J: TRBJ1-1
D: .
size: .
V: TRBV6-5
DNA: TGTGCCAGCAGTTACTCGGCAGGTCGCACTGAAGCTTTCTTT
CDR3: CASSYSAGRTEAFF

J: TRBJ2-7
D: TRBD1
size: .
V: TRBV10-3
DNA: TGTGCCATCAGGGGGACAGGGGCCTACGAGCAGTACTTC
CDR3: CAIRGTGAYEQYF